One T cell receptor beta chain is described in this entry. The clone's antigen remains unknown. One base away there is no much larger clone; base qualities are not given. This sample was included in a study of blood T cell repertoires in COVID-19 (dated by TCRdb to the early 2020s). For context, the study as a whole: Samples from collaborators originated in the United States, Italy and Spain and spanned both the acute and convalescent phases of COVID-19. The repertoires were released in a freely available public database meant as a resource for research on the immune response to SARS-CoV-2. Subjects who had been exposed to COVID-19, were actively infected with it, or had recovered from it provided the deeply sampled blood TCRbeta repertoires that made up the dataset. The material from the prospective study consisted of cDNA or gDNA derived from T cells, B-cell-depleted T cells, or PBMCs. Where HLA class I and class II types were available, the types were taken from metadata supplied by the sample provider, not from assay-based typing. The samples were drawn from two sources: the first 160 participants of the ongoing ImmuneRACE study, and 950 to 1,500 subjects contributed by 6 global collaborators. Sample metadata almost always included a de-identified subject ID, COVID-19 status, age in years and sex. Overall results and qualifications from the work: Clinical and demographic metadata were provided uncurated, with the amount varying by source and participant.

TCRbeta CDR3 regions were amplified from genomic DNA by means of the immunoSEQ Assay, a bias-controlled multiplex PCR. Processing in the source paper ran as follows. The number of nucleated cells in each sample was estimated from the amplification of reference gene primers within the assay. Sequence reads were collapsed and filtered to measure the absolute abundance of every unique TCRbeta CDR3 rearrangement. For each sample, productive Simpson clonality was calculated as the square root of Simpson's diversity index over productive rearrangements. TCRdb retrieved this table from immuneACCESS and kept in-frame rearrangements only. Not all clones are present; in checked studies, unresolved V genes account for under half, and no reason is known for the remainder. That table gives V, J and clone size, and the DNA gave D and trimming. Here the sample has tens of thousands of clones; roughly nine tenths occur a single time. The ten largest clones take up under 55% of the sample.

Relative to germline, V is missing 5 bases and J is missing 0 bases, with 4 bases of the junction outside any gene match. Reading from cysteine to phenylalanine, the CDR3 counts 15 amino acids. Only the CDR3 DNA is retained, 45 bases long and in frame from the first base. The germline V gene yields MDHEN for CDR1 and SYDVKM for CDR2. Each collaborating institution followed its own protocols to collect whole blood in K2EDTA tubes. For TCRbeta analysis, collaborators shipped samples in one of three forms: frozen whole blood, isolated PBMCs, or DNA extracted from either of those sample types. The receptor chain draws on TRBV28 and TRBJ2-3; 8 central bases correspond to TRBD1. The source of this sequence is a human donor with acute or convalescent COVID-19. The donor label of this sample is uncertain. The sample consisted of peripheral blood. The CDR3 has the sequence CASSLGQGSTDTQYF. The DNA reads TGTGCCAGCAGTCTCGGACAGGGTAGCACAGATACGCAGTATTTT.